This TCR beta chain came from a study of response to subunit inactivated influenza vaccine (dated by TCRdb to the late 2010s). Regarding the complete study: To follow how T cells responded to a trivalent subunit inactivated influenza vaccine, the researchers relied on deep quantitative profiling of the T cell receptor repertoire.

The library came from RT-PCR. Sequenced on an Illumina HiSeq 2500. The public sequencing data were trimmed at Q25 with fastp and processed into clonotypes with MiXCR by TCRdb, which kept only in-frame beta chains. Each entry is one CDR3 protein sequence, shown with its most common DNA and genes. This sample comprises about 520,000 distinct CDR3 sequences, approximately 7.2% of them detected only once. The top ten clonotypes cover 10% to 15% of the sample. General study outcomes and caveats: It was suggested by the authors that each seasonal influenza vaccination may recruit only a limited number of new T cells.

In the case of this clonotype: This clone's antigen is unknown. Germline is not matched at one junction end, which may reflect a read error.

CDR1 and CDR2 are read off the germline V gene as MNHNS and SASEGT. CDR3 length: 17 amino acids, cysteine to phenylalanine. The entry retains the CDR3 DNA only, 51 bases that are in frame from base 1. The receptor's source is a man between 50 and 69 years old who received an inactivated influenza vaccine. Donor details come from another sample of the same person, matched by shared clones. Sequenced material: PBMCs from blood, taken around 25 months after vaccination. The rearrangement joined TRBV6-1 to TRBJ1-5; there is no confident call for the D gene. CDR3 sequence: CASSGAGGLLGNQPQHF. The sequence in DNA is TGTGCCAGCAGTGGAGCGGGAGGGCTGCTCGGCAATCAGCCCCAACATTTT.